One sample yielded the 10 T cell receptor beta chains listed below, sequenced in a study of blood T cell repertoires in COVID-19. Clones were sequenced by immunoSEQ multiplex PCR, and TCRdb holds only the in-frame ones, with some missing. The sample shows about 180,000 clones, roughly 88% of them seen only once. Sequenced sample: peripheral blood. All receptors come from a man aged 60 to 69 with acute or convalescent COVID-19.

This chain links TRBV7-9 with TRBJ2-1, with TRBD2 identical over 10 bases. V lost 4 bases to trimming and J lost 7 bases; unmatched junction nucleotides: 7. The V gene's germline CDR1 is SEHNR and CDR2 FQNEAQ (reference sequence). The CDR3 extends over 15 amino acids. The CDR3 loop reads CASSSLAGVDNEQFF. CDR3 coding DNA: TGTGCCAGCAGCTCTCTAGCGGGAGTCGATAATGAGCAGTTCTTC.

This rearrangement joins TRBV20-1 to TRBJ2-7; TRBD1 might be the D (5 bases). Germline loops: CDR1 DFQATT, CDR2 SNEGSKA (reference sequence). Trimming pared 7 bases from V and 2 bases from J, leaving 9 bases between. The CDR3 has 11 residues. For the CDR3, the DNA is TGCAGTGGGACACCCACCTACGAGCAGTACTTC. Translated, it gives CSGTPTYEQYF.

This clone came up once. The chain combines TRBV4-2 with TRBJ2-1; 9 bases fit TRBD2. CDR1 and CDR2 from the germline V gene are LGHNA and YNFKEQ. The CDR3 sequence is 17 residues long. The ends lost 5 bases at V and 0 bases at J; junction bases unmatched: 8. In DNA form, the CDR3 reads TGTGCCAGCAGCGCAATAGGTAGCGGGGGCTCCTACAATGAGCAGTTCTTC. It translates to CASSAIGSGGSYNEQFF.

This clone has more than one count but fewer than ten. This chain links TRBV7-2 with TRBJ2-5; 9 bases line up with TRBD2. The CDR3 extends over 15 amino acids. Germline CDR1 is SGHTA and CDR2 is FQGNSA. V trimming: 4 bases; J trimming: 1 base; junction bases outside the gene matches: 4. The CDR3 spells CASSWPSGTQETQYF. The CDR3 DNA follows: TGTGCCAGCAGCTGGCCTAGCGGGACCCAAGAGACCCAGTACTTC.

The V call is TRBV7-6, the J call TRBJ2-3, with D hard to call. V lost 1 base and J lost 0, with 8 bases in between. The CDR3 consists of 15 residues. The germline CDR1 and CDR2 sequences are SGHVS and FNYEAQ. The CDR3 DNA reads as TGTGCCAGCAGCTTAGAGTGGAGCAGCACAGATACGCAGTATTTT. It codes for CASSLEWSSTDTQYF.

The chain is built from TRBV21-1 and TRBJ2-7; the D call in the table, TRBD2, was not verified against the DNA. TRBV21-1 is a known pseudogene. This CDR3 spans 15 amino acids. The CDR3 nucleotides read TGTGCCAGCAGCAAAGCGATGAGCTTCTGCTACGAGCAGTACTTC. Protein: CASSKAMSFCYEQYF.

As to this clone: The sample has other DNA sequences that encode this CDR3 too. This sequence joins TRBV24-1 and TRBJ2-3; TRBD1 might be the D (5 bases). Germline V gene sequence: CDR1 KGHDR, CDR2 SFDVKD. Between the trimmed V and J ends, which lost 3 bases and 1 base, there was a span of 13 bases. CDR3 length: 16 residues. CDR3 amino acids: CATSDPGQGGTDTQYF. The CDR3 DNA is TGTGCCACCAGTGATCCGGGTCAGGGTGGCACAGATACGCAGTATTTT.

The rearrangement uses TRBV5-4 and TRBJ1-2; tentative D call: TRBD1 (6 bases). Looked up from germline, CDR1 is SGHNT and CDR2 is YYREEE (reference sequence). The CDR3 sequence is 15 residues long. V was pared by 0 bases and J by 6 bases, with 15 bases between. CDR3 DNA: TGTGCCAGCAGCTTGGATCCGGGGGGGCTTCATGGCTACACCTTC. This encodes CASSLDPGGLHGYTF. The full variable domain, rest sourced from reference TRBV5-4 and TRBJ1-2, is ETGVTQSPTHLIKTRGQQVTLRCSSQSGHNTVSWYQQALGQGPQFIFQYYREEENGRGNFPPRFSGLQFPNYSSELNVNALELDDSALYLCASSLDPGGLHGYTFGSGTRLTVV.

V and J are TRBV5-4 and TRBJ2-7, with 9 bases lining up with TRBD2. The germline V gene encodes CDR1 SGHNT and CDR2 YYREEE (reference sequence). The V segment lost 4 bases and the J segment 1 base; nucleotides outside the gene matches: 6. The CDR3 is made up of 15 amino acids. The CDR3 is CASSRGTSSSYEQYF. The CDR3 DNA follows: TGTGCCAGCAGCCGCGGGACTAGCTCATCCTACGAGCAGTACTTC.

Details on this clone: The sample contains more than one DNA sequence encoding this CDR3. This sequence joins TRBV9 and TRBJ2-5; D possibly corresponds to TRBD2 (5 bases). Trimming shortened V by 7 bases and J by 4 bases, and 5 bases separated the two germline ends. The CDR3 totals 10 residues. From germline, CDR1 is SGDLS and CDR2 YYNGEE. As DNA, the CDR3 is TGTGCCAGCGGAGGAGAGACCCAGTACTTC. Amino acids: CASGGETQYF.